These 25 T cell receptor beta chains were sequenced from one sample in a study of blood T cell repertoires in COVID-19. Profiled with immunoSEQ multiplex PCR; TCRdb holds only in-frame clones, not every one. The sample lists approximately 250,000 clones; approximately 84% were seen once. Sequenced sample: peripheral blood. These receptors were obtained from a man in his forties or fifties with acute or convalescent COVID-19.

This clone occurred once. The chain recombines TRBV7-9 with TRBJ2-1; 8 nucleotides line up with TRBD1. The J segment lost 9 bases and the V segment lost 1 base, leaving 8 bases of the junction unmatched. Germline-derived CDR1 and CDR2 are SEHNR and FQNEAQ (reference sequence). There are 15 residues in the CDR3. The CDR3: CASSLVGAGGAEQFF. In nucleotides, the CDR3 is TGTGCCAGCAGCTTAGTTGGGGCAGGGGGCGCTGAGCAGTTCTTC.

The V gene is TRBV7-8, the J gene TRBJ1-2, with 9 bases identical to TRBD1. The CDR3 extends over 16 amino acids. Germline V gives CDR1 SGHVS, CDR2 FQNEAQ. The V segment lost 5 bases and the J segment 2 bases; nucleotides outside the gene matches: 9. CDR3 in amino acids: CASSGERQGENYGYTF. The CDR3 region has the DNA TGTGCCAGCAGCGGAGAGAGACAGGGGGAAAACTATGGCTACACCTTC.

The J gene is TRBJ2-7, the V gene TRBV6-5, with TRBD2 as a possible D gene (5 bases). This CDR3 comprises 15 residues. CDR1 and CDR2 from the germline V gene are MNHEY and SVGAGI. Trimming stripped 6 bases from V and 0 bases from J, with 15 bases between. The CDR3 protein is CASRAQSGSSYEQYF. CDR3 sequence (DNA): TGTGCCAGCAGGGCACAATCGGGGAGCTCCTACGAGCAGTACTTC.

The chain recombines TRBV6-5 with TRBJ1-2, with TRBD1 identical over 12 bases. The CDR3 runs to 12 residues. Germline-derived CDR1 and CDR2 are MNHEY and SVGAGI. Germline trimming cut 8 bases from V and 9 bases from J; bases unmatched to any gene: 4. CDR3 in amino acids: CASWGQGASYTF. Here the CDR3 DNA reads TGTGCCAGCTGGGGACAGGGGGCAAGCTACACCTTC.

The table lists this clone with a few counts. The chain joins TRBV2 to TRBJ2-7; TRBD1 matches at 7 bases. The CDR3 has 12 residues. The ends lost 10 bases at V and 2 bases at J; junction bases unmatched: 5. The germline V gene encodes CDR1 SNHLY and CDR2 FYNNEI. The CDR3 bases are TGTGCCACCGGGACAGCCACCTACGAGCAGTACTTC. Translation gives CATGTATYEQYF.

The chain is built from TRBV20-1 and TRBJ2-2; 7 nucleotides match TRBD1. V dropped 3 bases and J dropped 5; count of bases not matched to a gene: 6. In germline, CDR1 is DFQATT, CDR2 SNEGSKA (reference sequence). The CDR3 contains 14 residues. CDR3 in amino acids: CSASLGGPTGELFF. CDR3 DNA: TGCAGTGCTAGTTTAGGGGGCCCTACCGGGGAGCTGTTTTTT.

V is TRBV6-5 and J is TRBJ2-1, with a weak D call TRBD2 (6 bases). The V end was cut by 4 bases, the J end by 10 bases, with 11 bases between. The CDR3 sequence is 12 residues long. Germline V CDR1 and CDR2: MNHEY, SVGAGI. CDR3 residues: CASSSLAREQFF. CDR3 DNA: TGTGCCAGCAGTTCACTAGCTAGGGAGCAGTTCTTC.

The chain carries TRBV19 and TRBJ1-5; D is undetermined. This CDR3 has 13 amino acids. The V end lost 3 bases, the J end lost 4 bases, and 7 bases lay between the germline ends. Looked up from germline, CDR1 is LNHDA and CDR2 is SQIVND (reference sequence). CDR3 protein: CASSIWANQPQHF. The DNA of the CDR3 is TGTGCCAGTAGTATCTGGGCGAATCAGCCCCAGCATTTT. Full variable domain (rest looked up from reference TRBV19 and TRBJ1-5): DGGITQSPKYLFRKEGQNVTLSCEQNLNHDAMYWYRQDPGQGLRLIYYSQIVNDFQKGDIAEGYSVSREKKESFPLTVTSAQKNPTAFYLCASSIWANQPQHFGDGTRLSIL.

This clone was seen a single time. This chain links TRBV19 with TRBJ2-3, with a tentative D call TRBD2 (6 bases). The CDR3 length is 13 residues. Germline CDR1 and CDR2: LNHDA and SQIVND (reference sequence). Trimming shortened V by 5 bases and J by 6 bases, and 12 bases separated the two germline ends. The CDR3 DNA is TGTGCCAGTAGTTTGGCCCGGGGGGATACGCAGTATTTT. Its translation: CASSLARGDTQYF. Full variable domain (outside the CDR3, taken from reference TRBV19 and TRBJ2-3): DGGITQSPKYLFRKEGQNVTLSCEQNLNHDAMYWYRQDPGQGLRLIYYSQIVNDFQKGDIAEGYSVSREKKESFPLTVTSAQKNPTAFYLCASSLARGDTQYFGPGTRLTVL.

This clone occurred once. The CDR3 sequence: CASSLDRWADTQYF. The CDR3 region has the DNA TGTGCCAGCAGCTTGGACAGGTGGGCAGATACGCAGTATTTT. The chain recombines TRBV5-4 with TRBJ2-3; D may be TRBD1 (5 bases). The CDR3 has 14 amino acids. Germline CDR1 SGHNT, CDR2 YYREEE (reference sequence). The ends were cut back, 0 bases at V and 4 bases at J, with 9 bases in the middle.

This chain joins TRBV7-9 and TRBJ2-3; 8 bases line up with TRBD1. This CDR3 is 16 amino acids long. The trim removed 3 bases at V and 6 bases at J, leaving 11 bases unmatched. From germline, CDR1 is SEHNR and CDR2 FQNEAQ (reference sequence). In nucleotides, the CDR3 is TGTGCCAGCAGCTTCCGTGGGACAGGAGGGGGGGATACGCAGTATTTT. Translating gives CASSFRGTGGGDTQYF.

In DNA, the CDR3 is TGTGCCAGCAGCCAATCAGGGTTCTCCTACAATGAGCAGTTCTTC. This sequence encodes CASSQSGFSYNEQFF. This chain uses TRBV3-1 (or the pseudogene TRBV3-2) with TRBJ2-1; a possible D gene is TRBD1 (5 bases). The CDR3 covers 15 residues. The V end was cut by 2 bases, the J end by 0 bases, with 8 bases between. In germline, CDR1 is LGHDT, CDR2 YNNKEL (reference sequence).

Regarding this clone: Other DNA sequences in this specimen translate into the identical CDR3. The genes are TRBV28 and TRBJ2-1; 7 bases line up with TRBD2. From germline, CDR1 is MDHEN and CDR2 SYDVKM. This CDR3 has 15 residues. After removal of 2 bases from V and 3 bases from J, the junction contained 4 bases not matched to a gene. Here the CDR3 reads CASSLPSGNYNEQFF. CDR3 nucleotides: TGTGCCAGCAGTTTACCTAGCGGCAACTACAATGAGCAGTTCTTC.

The rearrangement uses TRBV5-6 and TRBJ1-5; D unclear. The CDR3 extends over 16 amino acids. Germline CDR1 SGHDT, CDR2 YYEEEE. Trimming removed 0 bases at V and 5 bases at J, with 15 bases between. The DNA of the CDR3 is TGTGCCAGCAGCTTGGGGGCAGCGGCTCTCGATCAGCCCCAGCATTTT. Translated, it gives CASSLGAAALDQPQHF.

This clone was detected a few times. The chain recombines TRBV14 with TRBJ2-1, with TRBD2 matching 8 bases. Germline V lookup: CDR1 SGHDN, CDR2 FVKESK. V dropped 4 bases and J dropped 5; count of bases not matched to a gene: 16. This CDR3 contains 18 residues. CDR3 sequence: CASSRRLGSGIKNNEQFF. CDR3 DNA sequence: TGTGCCAGCAGCCGCCGACTGGGTAGCGGGATAAAGAACAATGAGCAGTTCTTC.

This chain joins TRBV5-5 and TRBJ2-7; 10 bases align to TRBD1. This CDR3 has 16 residues. Unmatched junction bases numbered 12, after V lost 6 bases and J lost 3 bases. Germline V gene sequence: CDR1 SGHKS, CDR2 YYEKEE (reference sequence). This CDR3 is CASTGTGQGEDYEQYF. In DNA, the CDR3 is TGTGCCAGCACCGGAACTGGACAGGGGGAGGACTACGAGCAGTACTTC.

The CDR3 protein is CASSGSLSSRSPLHF. CDR3 nucleotides: TGTGCCAGCTCCGGTTCCTTATCGTCTCGTTCACCCCTCCACTTT. The chain employs TRBV7-2 and TRBJ1-6, with no clear D. Between the trimmed V and J ends, which lost 8 bases and 9 bases, there was a span of 20 bases. The CDR3 runs 15 residues. Germline CDR1 SGHTA, CDR2 FQGNSA. The complete variable domain, with remaining parts taken from reference TRBV7-2 and TRBJ1-6, reads GAGVSQSPSNKVTEKGKDVELRCDPISGHTALYWYRQSLGQGLEFLIYFQGNSAPDKSGLPSDRFSAERTGGSVSTLTIQRTQQEDSAVYLCASSGSLSSRSPLHFGNGTRLTVT.

The rearrangement uses TRBV3-1 (or the pseudogene TRBV3-2) and TRBJ2-7; 9 nucleotides align to TRBD1. This CDR3 comprises 15 residues. Looked up from germline, CDR1 is LGHDT and CDR2 is YNNKEL (reference sequence). V gave up 5 bases and J gave up 2 bases; unmatched junction bases: 7. CDR3 sequence: CASSYDRGTTYEQYF. The CDR3 DNA follows: TGTGCCAGCAGCTATGACAGGGGGACAACCTACGAGCAGTACTTC.

V is TRBV10-3 and J is TRBJ1-5; perhaps TRBD1 as D (6 bases). CDR1 ENHRY and CDR2 SYGVKD come from the germline V gene. The CDR3 length is 15 residues. Trimming took 0 bases from V and 5 from J, leaving 11 bases between them. CDR3 nucleotide sequence: TGTGCCATCAGTGAGTCCCTTCCAGGGGATCAGCCCCAGCATTTT. It codes for CAISESLPGDQPQHF.

The gene calls are TRBV18 and TRBJ2-7; TRBD2 matches at 9 bases. V gave up 0 bases and J gave up 6 bases; unmatched junction bases: 9. The germline V gene encodes CDR1 KGHSH and CDR2 LQKENI. The CDR3 length is 16 residues. CDR3 bases: TGTGCCAGCTCACCACCGGGAGTAGCGGGAGTCGGCGAGCAGTACTTC. It encodes CASSPPGVAGVGEQYF. Combining the CDR3 with reference TRBV18 and TRBJ2-7 gives the whole variable domain NAGVMQNPRHLVRRRGQEARLRCSPMKGHSHVYWYRQLPEEGLKFMVYLQKENIIDESGMPKERFSAEFPKEGPSILRIQQVVRGDSAAYFCASSPPGVAGVGEQYFGPGTRLTVT.

The rearrangement joins TRBV24-1 to TRBJ2-2; weak D call: TRBD1 (5 bases). CDR1 is KGHDR and CDR2 is SFDVKD in the germline V gene. Trimming stripped 10 bases from V and 4 bases from J, with 21 bases between. This CDR3 spans 16 amino acids. This CDR3 reads CATSYRSERGTGELFF. The CDR3 DNA sequence: TGTGCCACGAGTTACAGGTCCGAACGCGGCACCGGGGAGCTGTTTTTT.

The chain employs TRBV5-6 and TRBJ1-1; D remains ambiguous. From germline, CDR1 is SGHDT and CDR2 YYEEEE. The CDR3 runs to 13 residues. V was clipped by 5 bases and J by 0 bases, with 8 bases between them. The CDR3 protein is CASRSNMNTEAFF. DNA for the CDR3: TGTGCCAGCAGATCCAACATGAACACTGAAGCTTTCTTT.

The chain combines TRBV7-9 with TRBJ2-3; a weak D match, TRBD1 (5 bases). V lost 2 bases and J 2 bases, leaving 14 bases between the germline ends. Germline V gene lookup returns CDR1 SEHNR and CDR2 FQNEAQ (reference sequence). The CDR3 consists of 16 residues. The CDR3 here is CASSLRGNDYTDTQYF. CDR3 DNA: TGTGCCAGCAGCTTAAGGGGTAACGATTACACAGATACGCAGTATTTT.

This chain uses TRBV28 with TRBJ2-1; the match to TRBD2 covers 14 bases. J lost 10 bases, V lost 7 bases, and 21 bases had no gene match. Germline V CDR1 and CDR2: MDHEN, SYDVKM. The CDR3 extends over 19 amino acids. DNA of the CDR3: TGTGCCAGCACCCATGGGGGACTAGCGGGAGCTGTCCCCGGGGCGGAGCAGTTCTTC. Encoded protein: CASTHGGLAGAVPGAEQFF.

This clone has only one observation. This chain links TRBV27 with TRBJ2-1; 8 nucleotides line up with TRBD2. Trimming at V came to 3 bases and at J to 6 bases, leaving 4 bases not matched to a gene. CDR1 is MNHEY, CDR2 SMNVEV, per germline (reference sequence). The CDR3 consists of 14 residues. CDR3 in DNA: TGTGCCAGCAGTTTCGGGGGGGTAGGCAATGAGCAGTTCTTC. Its protein is CASSFGGVGNEQFF.